These 17 T cell receptor beta chains share one sample of origin, sequenced in a study of T cell responses to AZD1222 COVID-19 vaccine. Sequencing used immunoSEQ multiplex PCR; TCRdb keeps in-frame clones, though not all of them. The sample contains roughly 120,000 clones, roughly 88% of which appear only once. Sequenced material: peripheral blood, taken on day 0 of MenACWY control vaccination. The receptors shown here come from an adult in good health.

V gene TRBV4-3 combines with J gene TRBJ2-1; 11 bases align to TRBD1. The CDR3 loop spans 15 amino acids. The V gene's germline CDR1 is LGHNA and CDR2 YSLEER. Germline trimming cut 1 base from V and 7 bases from J; bases unmatched to any gene: 3. The CDR3 reads CASSQAGTGGNEQFF. In DNA form, the CDR3 reads TGCGCCAGCAGCCAAGCCGGGACAGGGGGGAATGAGCAGTTCTTC.

The chain uses TRBV11-1 and TRBJ1-1; D unresolved. The CDR3 has 12 amino acids. V lost 2 bases and J 4 bases, leaving 5 bases between the germline ends. Per the germline V gene, CDR1 is SGHAT and CDR2 is FQDESV (reference sequence). For the CDR3, the DNA is TGTGCCAGCAGCTTATTGGGCACTGAAGCTTTCTTT. Protein: CASSLLGTEAFF.

The V gene is TRBV4-2, the J gene TRBJ1-3; D is unclear. Germline V gene data show CDR1 as LGHNA and CDR2 as YNFKEQ. V shed 1 base and J shed 7 bases, with 11 bases lying between them. The CDR3 consists of 14 residues. CDR3 in amino acids: CASSQGGLRNTIYF. The CDR3, as DNA: TGTGCCAGCAGCCAAGGTGGGCTCCGGAACACCATATATTTT.

The chain links TRBV6-2 or TRBV6-3 to TRBJ1-5, with TRBD1 as a possible D gene (6 bases). The CDR3 is 16 amino acids. V was clipped by 6 bases and J by 3 bases, with 18 bases between them. Germline V gives CDR1 MNHEY, CDR2 SVGEGT. Written as DNA, the CDR3 is TGTGCCAGCAGCCCACAGGGTGTAAGCAACAATCAGCCCCAGCATTTT. Encoded protein: CASSPQGVSNNQPQHF.

The chain has TRBV7-2 and TRBJ1-5; TRBD1 might be the D (5 bases). V lost 4 bases and J 1 base, leaving 8 bases between the germline ends. Germline V gives CDR1 SGHTA, CDR2 FQGNSA. This CDR3 region has 14 residues. The CDR3 loop reads CASSSGASNQPQHF. DNA for the CDR3: TGTGCCAGCAGCTCCGGGGCCAGCAATCAGCCCCAGCATTTT.

This clone was recorded a few times. The chain carries TRBV5-1 and TRBJ1-3; D is possibly TRBD1 (5 bases). The CDR3 totals 15 residues. Per the germline V gene, CDR1 is SGHRS and CDR2 is YFSETQ. The V end was cut by 4 bases, the J end by 4 bases, with 15 bases between. The CDR3 DNA is TGCGCCAGCAGCCCCGTGACAGTCGGCGGAAACACCATATATTTT. Its translation: CASSPVTVGGNTIYF.

The chain is built from TRBV27 and TRBJ2-7; TRBD1 matches 7 bases. This CDR3 spans 14 amino acids. Unmatched junction bases numbered 8, after V lost 6 bases and J lost 3 bases. Germline CDR1 MNHEY, CDR2 SMNVEV (reference sequence). In DNA, the CDR3 is TGTGCCAGCAGGCCTCGACAGGGATACTACGAGCAGTACTTC. Its translation: CASRPRQGYYEQYF.

This clone was observed once. The chain recombines TRBV28 with TRBJ1-3; weak D call: TRBD1 (6 bases). CDR1 is MDHEN, CDR2 SYDVKM, per germline. V lost 6 bases and J 2 bases, leaving 17 bases between the germline ends. The CDR3 covers 16 residues. The CDR3 is CASSSGAEGTGNTIYF. DNA of the CDR3: TGTGCCAGCAGCTCAGGGGCGGAGGGCACTGGAAACACCATATATTTT.

The V call is TRBV5-8, the J call TRBJ1-6; 9 bases match TRBD1. Germline trimming cut 4 bases from V and 7 bases from J; bases unmatched to any gene: 21. Germline CDR1 and CDR2: SGHTS and YDEGEE. This CDR3 spans 20 amino acids. The CDR3 loop reads CASSVTGTGPFVRANSPLHF. In DNA, the CDR3 is TGTGCCAGCAGCGTAACCGGGACAGGGCCTTTTGTTCGGGCGAATTCACCCCTCCACTTT.

This chain uses TRBV3-1 (or the pseudogene TRBV3-2) with TRBJ1-2; D remains ambiguous. Germline V gene sequence: CDR1 LGHDT, CDR2 YNNKEL (reference sequence). The V gene lost 2 bases and the J gene lost 8 bases, with 12 bases spanning the gap. The CDR3 covers 13 residues. The CDR3 protein is CASSQSRSWGYTF. The CDR3 DNA reads TGTGCCAGCAGCCAATCAAGGTCGTGGGGCTACACCTTC.

J is TRBJ2-2 and V is TRBV7-2; D is unresolved. CDR1 SGHTA and CDR2 FQGNSA come from the germline V gene. The CDR3 sequence is 13 residues long. V was cut by 6 bases and J by 6 bases, with 11 bases left in between. CDR3 bases: TGTGCCAGCAGTTCTCAAAGGGCCGGGGAGCTGTTTTTT. Protein sequence: CASSSQRAGELFF.

The gene calls are TRBV6-2 or TRBV6-3 and TRBJ1-5; D not certain. The germline V gene encodes CDR1 MNHEY and CDR2 SVGEGT. The CDR3 covers 14 residues. V lost 3 bases, J lost 6 bases, and 12 bases lay in between. The CDR3 loop reads CASSYDVEGQPQHF. In DNA form, the CDR3 reads TGTGCCAGCAGTTATGACGTTGAGGGTCAGCCCCAGCATTTT.

A single count supports this clone. This chain joins TRBV5-1 and TRBJ2-7; 14 bases are a match to TRBD2. The V segment lost 4 bases and the J segment 4 bases; nucleotides outside the gene matches: 19. The CDR3 is 20 amino acids. Per germline, CDR1 SGHRS and CDR2 YFSETQ. The CDR3 sequence is CASSLWTGFGLAGGHYEQYF. CDR3 in DNA: TGCGCCAGCAGCCTCTGGACAGGGTTCGGACTAGCGGGGGGTCATTACGAGCAGTACTTC.

The rearrangement links TRBV5-1 to TRBJ2-5; perhaps TRBD1 as D (6 bases). CDR3 size: 14 residues. Germline CDR1 and CDR2: SGHRS and YFSETQ. V gave up 4 bases and J gave up 4 bases, with 14 bases separating them. The CDR3 here is CASSPARQAETQYF. Written as DNA, the CDR3 is TGCGCCAGCAGCCCCGCACGACAGGCAGAGACCCAGTACTTC.

The table lists this clone with a few counts. The gene calls are TRBV5-6 and TRBJ2-7; the match to TRBD1 covers 7 bases. The germline gives CDR1 SGHDT, CDR2 YYEEEE. The CDR3 consists of 15 residues. V gave up 3 bases and J gave up 3 bases; unmatched junction bases: 9. CDR3 sequence: CASSYTRTGGYEQYF. CDR3 coding DNA: TGTGCCAGCAGCTACACTAGGACAGGTGGCTACGAGCAGTACTTC.

V and J are TRBV7-2 and TRBJ2-1, with D perhaps TRBD1 or TRBD2 (5 bases each). V was cut by 5 bases and J by 2 bases, with 13 bases left in between. Germline lookup yields CDR1 SGHTA and CDR2 FQGNSA. The CDR3 has 15 amino acids. The CDR3 is CASSQVGTPYNEQFF. Written as DNA, the CDR3 is TGTGCCAGCAGCCAAGTGGGGACCCCCTACAATGAGCAGTTCTTC.

This clone came up a few times. The chain recombines TRBV7-2 with TRBJ1-4; 8 bases match TRBD1. V lost 5 bases and J lost 7; bases outside the gene matches: 9. The CDR3 covers 15 residues. Germline-derived CDR1 and CDR2 are SGHTA and FQGNSA. CDR3 region: CASSINGQGGEKLFF. As DNA, the CDR3 is TGTGCCAGCAGCATCAACGGACAGGGTGGTGAAAAACTGTTTTTT.